This TCR beta chain was identified in a study of tumor-infiltrating lymphocytes in primary liver carcinoma. The sample holds many counts of this clonotype. The antigen is undetermined. The researchers produced TCR beta cDNA from approximately 0.45 ug total RNA with a constant-region primer. Nested multiplex PCR, run for three rounds with slightly modified ARM-PCR, yielded TCR beta libraries. TRBV1-TRBV30 forward primers paired with a C-beta reverse primer were used in the first two PCR rounds, which ran roughly 10 cycles each. TCRdb processed the multiplex PCR reads anew with MiXCR; each CDR3 protein has one entry. The table lists 300,000 to 400,000 distinct CDR3 sequences, roughly 61% of them singletons. V lost 1 base and J lost 0, with 3 bases in between. This CDR3 is built from 13 residues. Per the germline V gene, CDR1 is MNHEY and CDR2 is SVGAGI. The study extracted blood RNA from unsorted whole blood and also extracted germline DNA.

Study-wide results and caveats: Tumors had a significantly higher top-250-clone fraction than blood (p = 0.039). Compared with tumor region pairs, tumor-adjacent and tumor-blood pairs overlapped less.

The V gene is TRBV6-5, the J gene TRBJ1-1; D remains unclear. The specimen sequenced was peripheral blood. The origin of this receptor is a man aged 35 to 55 with primary liver carcinoma and hepatitis B virus infection. In nucleotides, the CDR3 is TGTGCCAGCAGTTACTGGTTGAACACTGAAGCTTTCTTT. Amino acids: CASSYWLNTEAFF.